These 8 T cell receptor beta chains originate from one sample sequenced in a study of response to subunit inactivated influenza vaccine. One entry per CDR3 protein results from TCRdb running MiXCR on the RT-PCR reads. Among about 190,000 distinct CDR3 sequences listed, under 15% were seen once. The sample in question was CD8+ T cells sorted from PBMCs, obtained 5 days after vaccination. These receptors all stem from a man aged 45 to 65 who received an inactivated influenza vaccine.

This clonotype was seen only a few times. The CDR3 region is CASSAPGTTTDTEAFF. The CDR3 nucleotides are TGTGCCAGCAGTGCCCCGGGAACAACGACGGACACTGAAGCTTTCTTT. J is TRBJ1-1 and V is TRBV12-3 or TRBV12-4; no clear D gene. Deletions cut 5 bases from V and 3 bases from J, with 19 bases between. This CDR3 has 16 residues.

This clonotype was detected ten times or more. DNA of the CDR3: TGCAGCGTTGTTGGAAAGGCCGGGGAGCTGTTTTTT. It specifies CSVVGKAGELFF. The chain combines TRBV29-1 with TRBJ2-2; D is undetermined. Trimming stripped 4 bases from V and 6 bases from J, with 9 bases between. CDR3 length: 12 residues. Germline values: CDR1 SQVTM, CDR2 ANQGSEA.

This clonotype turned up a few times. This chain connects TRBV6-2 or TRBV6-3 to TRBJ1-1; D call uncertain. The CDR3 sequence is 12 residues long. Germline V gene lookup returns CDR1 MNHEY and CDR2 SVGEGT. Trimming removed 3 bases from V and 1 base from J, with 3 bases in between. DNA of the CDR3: TGTGCCAGCAGTTATTGGAACACTGAAGCTTTCTTT. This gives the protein CASSYWNTEAFF.

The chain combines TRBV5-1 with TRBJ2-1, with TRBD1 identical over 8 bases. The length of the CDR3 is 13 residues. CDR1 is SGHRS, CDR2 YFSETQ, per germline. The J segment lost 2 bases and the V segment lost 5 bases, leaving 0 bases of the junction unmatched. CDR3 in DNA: TGCGCCAGCAGGACAGGGGCCTACAATGAGCAGTTCTTC. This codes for CASRTGAYNEQFF.

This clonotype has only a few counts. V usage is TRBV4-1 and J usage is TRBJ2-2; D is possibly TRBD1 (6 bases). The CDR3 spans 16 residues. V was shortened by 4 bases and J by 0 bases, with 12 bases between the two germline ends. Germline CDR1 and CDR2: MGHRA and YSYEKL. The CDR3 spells CASSRQGQANTGELFF. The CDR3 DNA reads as TGCGCCAGCAGCCGCCAGGGACAAGCGAACACCGGGGAGCTGTTTTTT.

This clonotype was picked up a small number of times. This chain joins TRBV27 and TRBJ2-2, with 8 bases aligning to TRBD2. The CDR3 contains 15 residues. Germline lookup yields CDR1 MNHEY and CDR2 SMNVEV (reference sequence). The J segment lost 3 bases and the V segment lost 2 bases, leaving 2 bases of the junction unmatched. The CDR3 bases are TGTGCCAGCAGTTTAGTACTAGCGGACACCGGGGAGCTGTTTTTT. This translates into CASSLVLADTGELFF.

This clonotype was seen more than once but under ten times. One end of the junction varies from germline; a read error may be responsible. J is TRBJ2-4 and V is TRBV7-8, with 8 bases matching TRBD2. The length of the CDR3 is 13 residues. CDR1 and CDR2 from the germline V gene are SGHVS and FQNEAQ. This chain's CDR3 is CASSLGFSGRGHF. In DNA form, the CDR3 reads TGTGCCAGCAGCTTAGGTTTCAGCGGGAGAGGGCACTTC.

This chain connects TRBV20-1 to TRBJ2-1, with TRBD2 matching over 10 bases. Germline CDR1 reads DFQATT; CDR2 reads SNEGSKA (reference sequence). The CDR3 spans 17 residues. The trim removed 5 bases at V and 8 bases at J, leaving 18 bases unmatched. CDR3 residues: CSAPTVGGSGRAYEQFF. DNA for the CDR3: TGCAGTGCTCCGACGGTTGGGGGGAGCGGGAGGGCCTATGAGCAGTTCTTC.